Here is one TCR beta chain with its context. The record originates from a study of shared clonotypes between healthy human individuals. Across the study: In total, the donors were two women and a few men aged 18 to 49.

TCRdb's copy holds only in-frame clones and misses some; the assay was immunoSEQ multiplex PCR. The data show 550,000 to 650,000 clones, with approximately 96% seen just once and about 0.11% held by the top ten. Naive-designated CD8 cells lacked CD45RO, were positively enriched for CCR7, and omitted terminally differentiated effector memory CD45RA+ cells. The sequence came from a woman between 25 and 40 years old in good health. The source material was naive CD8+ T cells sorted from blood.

DNA for the CDR3: TGTGCCAGCAGCTTCAGGCCGGCGGGAGCGGGCACCGGGGAGCTGTTTTTT. Its protein product is CASSFRPAGAGTGELFF. The gene calls are TRBV7-9 and TRBJ2-2; 7 nucleotides line up with TRBD2. The CDR3 sequence is 17 residues long. Germline V lookup: CDR1 SEHNR, CDR2 FQNEAQ (reference sequence). V lost 3 bases, J lost 4 bases, and 11 bases stayed unmatched.